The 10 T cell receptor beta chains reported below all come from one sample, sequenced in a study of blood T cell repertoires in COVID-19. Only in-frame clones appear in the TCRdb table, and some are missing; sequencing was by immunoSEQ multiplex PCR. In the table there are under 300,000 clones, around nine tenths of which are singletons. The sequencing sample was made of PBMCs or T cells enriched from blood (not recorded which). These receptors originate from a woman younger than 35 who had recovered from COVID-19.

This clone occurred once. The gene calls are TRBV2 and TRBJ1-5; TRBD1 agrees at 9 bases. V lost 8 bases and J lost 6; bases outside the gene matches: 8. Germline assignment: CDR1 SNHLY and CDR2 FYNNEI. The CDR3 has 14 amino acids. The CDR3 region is CASVKQGAGQPQHF. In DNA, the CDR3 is TGTGCCAGCGTAAAACAGGGGGCGGGTCAGCCCCAGCATTTT. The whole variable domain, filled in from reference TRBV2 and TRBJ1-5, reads EPEVTQTPSHQVTQMGQEVILRCVPISNHLYFYWYRQILGQKVEFLVSFYNNEISEKSEIFDDQFSVERPDGSNFTLKIRSTKLEDSAMYFCASVKQGAGQPQHFGDGTRLSIL.

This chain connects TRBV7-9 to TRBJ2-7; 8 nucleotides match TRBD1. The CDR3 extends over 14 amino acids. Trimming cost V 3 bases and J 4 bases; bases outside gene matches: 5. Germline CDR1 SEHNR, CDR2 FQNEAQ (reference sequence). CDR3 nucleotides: TGTGCCAGCAGCTTCTCGACAGGGGCGTACGAGCAGTACTTC. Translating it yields CASSFSTGAYEQYF.

For the CDR3, the DNA is TGTGCCAGCAGTTTGGTGAGCTCTGGAAACACCATATATTTT. Its translation is CASSLVSSGNTIYF. This chain joins TRBV28 and TRBJ1-3; D is unresolved. The germline V and J ends were trimmed by 3 bases and 0 bases, with 6 bases remaining between them. The CDR3 length is 14 residues. Per the germline V gene, CDR1 is MDHEN and CDR2 is SYDVKM.

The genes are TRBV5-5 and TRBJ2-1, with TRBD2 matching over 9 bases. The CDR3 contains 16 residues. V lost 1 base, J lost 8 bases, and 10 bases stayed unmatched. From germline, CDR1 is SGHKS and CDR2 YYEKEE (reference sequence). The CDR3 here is CASSLRSGRPPDEQFF. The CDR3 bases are TGTGCCAGCAGCTTGAGGAGCGGGAGGCCCCCTGATGAGCAGTTCTTC.

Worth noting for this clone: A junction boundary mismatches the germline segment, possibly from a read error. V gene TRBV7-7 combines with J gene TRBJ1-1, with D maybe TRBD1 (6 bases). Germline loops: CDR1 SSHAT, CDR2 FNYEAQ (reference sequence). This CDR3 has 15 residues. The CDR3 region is CASSPLTGQNTEAFF. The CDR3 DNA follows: TGTGCTAGCAGCCCCTTGACAGGACAGAACACTGAAGCTTTCTTT.

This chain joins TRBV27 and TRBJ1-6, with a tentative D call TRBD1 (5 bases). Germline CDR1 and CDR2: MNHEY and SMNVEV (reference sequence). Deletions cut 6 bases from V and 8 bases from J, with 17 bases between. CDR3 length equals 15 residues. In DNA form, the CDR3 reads TGTGCCAGCAGCATTACCCAGGGCGGGGATTCACCCCTCCACTTT. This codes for CASSITQGGDSPLHF.

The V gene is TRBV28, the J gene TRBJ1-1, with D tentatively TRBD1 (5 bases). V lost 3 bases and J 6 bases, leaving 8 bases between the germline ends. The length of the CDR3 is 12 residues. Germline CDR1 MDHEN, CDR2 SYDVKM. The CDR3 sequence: CASSFGTPEAFF. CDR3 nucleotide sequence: TGTGCCAGCAGTTTCGGGACTCCTGAAGCTTTCTTT.

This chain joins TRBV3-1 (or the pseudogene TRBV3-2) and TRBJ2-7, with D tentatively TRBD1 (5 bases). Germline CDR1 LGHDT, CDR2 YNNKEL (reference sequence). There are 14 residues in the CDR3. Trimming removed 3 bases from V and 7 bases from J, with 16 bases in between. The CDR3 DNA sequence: TGTGCCAGCAGCCACCGGACCCAGGGCAGGGAGCAGTACTTC. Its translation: CASSHRTQGREQYF.

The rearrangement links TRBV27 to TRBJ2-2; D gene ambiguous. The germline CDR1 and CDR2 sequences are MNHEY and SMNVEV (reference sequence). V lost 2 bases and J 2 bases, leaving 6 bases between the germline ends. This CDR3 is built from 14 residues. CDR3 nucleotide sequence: TGTGCCAGCAGTTTACCAACAAACACCGGGGAGCTGTTTTTT. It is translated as CASSLPTNTGELFF.

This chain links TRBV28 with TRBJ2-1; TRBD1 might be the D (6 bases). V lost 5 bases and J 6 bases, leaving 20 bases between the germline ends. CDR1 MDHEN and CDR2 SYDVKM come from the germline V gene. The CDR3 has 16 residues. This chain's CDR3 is CASSLTGSSAGNEQFF. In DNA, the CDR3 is TGTGCCAGCAGTCTTACAGGGTCGTCGGCAGGCAATGAGCAGTTCTTC.